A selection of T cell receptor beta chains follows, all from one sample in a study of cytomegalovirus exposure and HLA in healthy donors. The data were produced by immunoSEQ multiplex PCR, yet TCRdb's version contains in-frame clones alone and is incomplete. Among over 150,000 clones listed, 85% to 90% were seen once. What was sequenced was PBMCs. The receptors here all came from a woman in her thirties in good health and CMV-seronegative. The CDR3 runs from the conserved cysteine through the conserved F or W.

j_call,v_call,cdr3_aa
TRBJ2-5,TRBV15,CATSRGLGNILAERKETQYF
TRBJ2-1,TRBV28,CASSFGSNEQFF
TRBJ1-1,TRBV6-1,CASSEPETTEAFF
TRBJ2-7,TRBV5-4,CASNVEGALRHEQYF
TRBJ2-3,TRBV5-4,CASSLRSGPDTQYF
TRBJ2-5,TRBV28,CASLAGGGGETQYF
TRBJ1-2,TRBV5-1,CASSLDRGGYGYTF
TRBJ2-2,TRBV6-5,CASSYSATGELFF
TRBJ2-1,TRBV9,CASSVRLAGEGEQFF
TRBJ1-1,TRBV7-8,CASSQATGEAFF
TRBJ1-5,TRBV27,CASSTGVGNQPQHF
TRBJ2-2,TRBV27,CASSFAATGELFF
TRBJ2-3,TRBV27,CASAKADTQYF
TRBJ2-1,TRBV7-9,CASSSQYNEQFF
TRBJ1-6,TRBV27,CASSLTFRGRGRANNSPLHF
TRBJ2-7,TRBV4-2,CASSQSPEQDSYEQYF
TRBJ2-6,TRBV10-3,CAVGTAKYSGANVLTF
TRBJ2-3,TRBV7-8,CASSLVAGVTDTQYF
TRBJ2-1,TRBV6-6,CASSPYNEQFF
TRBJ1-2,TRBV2,CASSVIRDSSGYTF
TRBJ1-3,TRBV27,CASSSLSGNTIYF
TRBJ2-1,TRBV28,CASRLNGEQFF
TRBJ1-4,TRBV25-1,CASSVGGYNEKLFF
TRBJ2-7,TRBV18,CASSPEPYEQYF
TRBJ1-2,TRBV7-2,CASSLSPTGSNYGYTF
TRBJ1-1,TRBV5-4,CASSLRVRGANTEAFF
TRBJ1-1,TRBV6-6,CASSYVGGNTEAFF
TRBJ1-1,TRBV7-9,CATPPSYSVETEAFF
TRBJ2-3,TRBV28,CASSLNRRTDTQYF
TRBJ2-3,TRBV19,CASSISTGLPDTQYF
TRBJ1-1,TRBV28,CASSRTLGFGAFF